These 5 T cell receptor beta chains were sequenced from one sample in a study of vaccination and CD4 T cells after COVID-19. As for treatment: approximately nine-day PBMC culture with coronavirus spike peptide pools or control peptides (ViraFEST assay). CD4+ T-cell collection from the unexposed donor predated the COVID-19 pandemic (2011-2018). For these TCRs, the target antigens are not known. The Oncomine TCR Beta short-read assay was what sequenced the DNA obtained from cultured CD4+ T cells. One entry per CDR3 protein, called by TCRdb with MiXCR from the PCR reads. The repertoire holds fewer than 6,500 distinct CDR3 sequences, with approximately 30% as singletons. Sequencing input: CD4+ T cells from blood, cultured in vitro. Receptors were obtained from a human donor in good health.

The chain links TRBV29-1 to TRBJ1-5; 10 nucleotides agree with TRBD1. The CDR3 totals 13 residues. Germline V gene lookup returns CDR1 SQVTM and CDR2 ANQGSEA. V gave up 5 bases and J gave up 6 bases; unmatched junction bases: 4. CDR3 DNA: TGCAGCGTTCAGACAGGGGGCAGTCAGCCCCAGCATTTT. Translating gives CSVQTGGSQPQHF.

This clonotype was observed a few times. The chain employs TRBV6-2 or TRBV6-3 and TRBJ2-2, with 8 bases that match TRBD2. V dropped 8 bases and J dropped 0; count of bases not matched to a gene: 8. Germline CDR1 and CDR2: MNHEY and SVGEGT. This CDR3 has 16 residues. CDR3 in amino acids: CASGSGGFANTGELFF. The CDR3 coding sequence is TGTGCCAGCGGATCGGGGGGGTTCGCGAACACCGGGGAGCTGTTTTTT.

The gene calls are TRBV20-1 and TRBJ2-3; D gene uncertain. Trimming stripped 4 bases from V and 4 bases from J, with 9 bases between. CDR3 length equals 12 residues. Germline CDR1 and CDR2: DFQATT and SNEGSKA (reference sequence). Here the CDR3 DNA reads TGCAGTGCTATACCGTTCCCAGATACGCAGTATTTT. This sequence encodes CSAIPFPDTQYF.

This chain links TRBV5-6 with TRBJ1-2, with D hard to call. The ends were cut back, 0 bases at V and 10 bases at J, with 13 bases in the middle. The germline gives CDR1 SGHDT, CDR2 YYEEEE. This CDR3 spans 13 amino acids. CDR3 region: CASSLAALSDYTF. The CDR3 nucleotides read TGTGCCAGCAGCTTGGCTGCCCTAAGCGACTACACCTTC.

V gene TRBV10-1 combines with J gene TRBJ2-2; perhaps TRBD1 as D (6 bases). This CDR3 is 12 amino acids long. Germline V gene data show CDR1 as WNHNN and CDR2 as SYGVQD (reference sequence). V lost 6 bases, J lost 7 bases, and 9 bases lay in between. CDR3: CASSEGVGELFF. CDR3 nucleotides: TGCGCCAGCAGCGAGGGGGTCGGGGAGCTGTTTTTT.